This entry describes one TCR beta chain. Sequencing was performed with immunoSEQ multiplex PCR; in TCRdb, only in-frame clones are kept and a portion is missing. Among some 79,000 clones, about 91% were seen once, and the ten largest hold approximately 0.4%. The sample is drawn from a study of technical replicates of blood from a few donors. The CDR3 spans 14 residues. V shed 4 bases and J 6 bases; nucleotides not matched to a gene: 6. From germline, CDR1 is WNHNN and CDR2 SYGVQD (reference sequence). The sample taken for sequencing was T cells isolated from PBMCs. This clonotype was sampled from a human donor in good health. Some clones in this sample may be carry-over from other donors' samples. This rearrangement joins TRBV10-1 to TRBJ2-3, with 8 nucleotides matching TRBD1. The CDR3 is CASSAGQGMDTQYF. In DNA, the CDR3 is TGCGCCAGCAGTGCCGGACAGGGAATGGATACGCAGTATTTT.